This T cell receptor beta chain originates from a study of cytomegalovirus exposure and HLA in healthy donors. Overall study results and limits: Usually a TCR sequence was rare, but some public TCRs were found in many donors. In vitro testing confirmed a few CMV-associated chains as specific for CMV antigens.

A multiplex PCR was run with 60 Vbeta primers and 13 Jbeta primers. Sequencing was performed with immunoSEQ multiplex PCR; in TCRdb, only in-frame clones are kept and a portion is missing. The table shows approximately 180,000 clones, with 85% to 90% occurring only once. A note on this clone: Its antigen is not identified.

The sequencing sample was made of PBMCs. This sequence originates from a woman between 18 and 29 years old in good health and CMV-seronegative.

Here the CDR3 DNA reads TGTGCCAGCAGCCCCCATCCGGGACTAGCCTACAATGAGCAGTTCTTC. Translation gives CASSPHPGLAYNEQFF. The chain joins TRBV11-2 to TRBJ2-1; 8 bases map to TRBD2. The CDR3 consists of 16 residues. Trimming took 5 bases from V and 2 from J; bases not matched to a gene: 8. Germline-derived CDR1 and CDR2 are SGHAT and FQNNGV.